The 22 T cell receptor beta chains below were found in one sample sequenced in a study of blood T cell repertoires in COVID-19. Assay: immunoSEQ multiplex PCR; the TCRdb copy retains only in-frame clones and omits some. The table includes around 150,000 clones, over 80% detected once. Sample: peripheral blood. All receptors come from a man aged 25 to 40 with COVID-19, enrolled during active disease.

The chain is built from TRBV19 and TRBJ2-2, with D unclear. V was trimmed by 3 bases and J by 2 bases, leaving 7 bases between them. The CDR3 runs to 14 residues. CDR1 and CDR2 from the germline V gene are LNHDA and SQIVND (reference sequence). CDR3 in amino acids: CASSIQVNTGELFF. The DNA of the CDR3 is TGTGCCAGTAGTATCCAGGTTAACACCGGGGAGCTGTTTTTT.

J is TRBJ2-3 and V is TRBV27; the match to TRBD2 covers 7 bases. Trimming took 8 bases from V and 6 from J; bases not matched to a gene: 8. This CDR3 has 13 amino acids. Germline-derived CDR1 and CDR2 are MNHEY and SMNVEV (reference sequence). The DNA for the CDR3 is TGTGCCAGCGCGCGACTAGCTGAGGATACGCAGTATTTT. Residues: CASARLAEDTQYF.

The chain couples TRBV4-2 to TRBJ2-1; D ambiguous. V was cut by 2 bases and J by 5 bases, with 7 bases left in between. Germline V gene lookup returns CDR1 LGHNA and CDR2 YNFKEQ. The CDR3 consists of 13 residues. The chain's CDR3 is CASSQSLNNEQFF. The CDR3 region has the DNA TGTGCCAGCAGCCAAAGCCTTAACAATGAGCAGTTCTTC.

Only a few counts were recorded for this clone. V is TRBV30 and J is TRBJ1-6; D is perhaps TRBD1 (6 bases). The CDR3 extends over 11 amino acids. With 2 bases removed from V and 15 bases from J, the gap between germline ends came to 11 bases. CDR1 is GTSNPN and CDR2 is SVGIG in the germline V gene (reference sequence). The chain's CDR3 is CAWSPQGGLHF. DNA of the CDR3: TGTGCCTGGAGTCCGCAAGGGGGCCTCCACTTT.

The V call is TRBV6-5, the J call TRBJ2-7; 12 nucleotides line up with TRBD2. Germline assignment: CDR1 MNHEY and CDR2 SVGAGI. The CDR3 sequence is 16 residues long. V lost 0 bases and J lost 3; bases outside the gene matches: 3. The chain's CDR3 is CASSYSMTSGSYEQYF. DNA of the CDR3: TGTGCCAGCAGTTACTCTATGACTAGCGGGAGCTACGAGCAGTACTTC.

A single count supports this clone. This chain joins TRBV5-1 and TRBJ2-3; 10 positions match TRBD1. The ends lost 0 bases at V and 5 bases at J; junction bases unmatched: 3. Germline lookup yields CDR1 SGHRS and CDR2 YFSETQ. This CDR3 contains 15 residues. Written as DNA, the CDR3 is TGCGCCAGCAGCTTGGGACGGACAGGGGGAGATACGCAGTATTTT. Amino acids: CASSLGRTGGDTQYF.

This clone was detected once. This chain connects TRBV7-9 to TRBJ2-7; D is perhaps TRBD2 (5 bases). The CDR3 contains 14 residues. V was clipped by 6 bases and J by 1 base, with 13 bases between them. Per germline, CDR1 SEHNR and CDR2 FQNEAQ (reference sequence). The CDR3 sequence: CASSPNTGSYEQYF. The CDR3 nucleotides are TGTGCCAGCAGTCCTAACACGGGATCCTACGAGCAGTACTTC.

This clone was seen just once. CDR3 nucleotide sequence: TGTGCCAGCAGCCCCTTCCAGGGCAAAACTGAAGCTTTCTTT. Amino acid sequence: CASSPFQGKTEAFF. The chain couples TRBV7-9 to TRBJ1-1, with D maybe TRBD1 (5 bases). The germline V gene has CDR1 SEHNR and CDR2 FQNEAQ (reference sequence). The length of the CDR3 is 14 residues. Trimming stripped 5 bases from V and 5 bases from J, with 15 bases between.

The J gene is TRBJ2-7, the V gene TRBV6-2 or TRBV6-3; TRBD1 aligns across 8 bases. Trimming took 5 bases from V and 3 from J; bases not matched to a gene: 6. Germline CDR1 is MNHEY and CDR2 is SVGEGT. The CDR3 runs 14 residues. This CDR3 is CASSATGQDYEQYF. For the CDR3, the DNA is TGTGCCAGCAGTGCCACGGGACAGGACTACGAGCAGTACTTC.

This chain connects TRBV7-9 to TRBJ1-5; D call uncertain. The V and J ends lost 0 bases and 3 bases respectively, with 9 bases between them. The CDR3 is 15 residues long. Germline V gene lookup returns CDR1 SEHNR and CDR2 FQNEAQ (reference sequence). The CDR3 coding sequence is TGTGCCAGCAGCTTAGCCTTGGGAGCCAATCAGCCCCAGCATTTT. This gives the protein CASSLALGANQPQHF.

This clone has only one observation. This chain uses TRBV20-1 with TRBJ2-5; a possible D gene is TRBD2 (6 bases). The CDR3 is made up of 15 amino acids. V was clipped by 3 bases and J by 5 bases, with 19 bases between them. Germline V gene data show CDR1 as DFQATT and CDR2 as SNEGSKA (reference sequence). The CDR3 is CSASDPARRVETQYF. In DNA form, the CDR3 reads TGCAGTGCTAGTGACCCGGCCCGGAGGGTGGAGACCCAGTACTTC.

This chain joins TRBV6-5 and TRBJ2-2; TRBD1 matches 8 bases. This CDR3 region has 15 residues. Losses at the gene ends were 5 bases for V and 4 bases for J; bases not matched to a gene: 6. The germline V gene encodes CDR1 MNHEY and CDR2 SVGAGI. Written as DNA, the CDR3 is TGTGCCAGCAGTAGACAGGGGCAATCCACCGGGGAGCTGTTTTTT. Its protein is CASSRQGQSTGELFF.

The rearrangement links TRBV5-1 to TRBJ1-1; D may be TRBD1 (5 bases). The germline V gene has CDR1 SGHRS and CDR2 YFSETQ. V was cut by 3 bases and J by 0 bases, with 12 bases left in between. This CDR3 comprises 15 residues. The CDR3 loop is CASSSRQNMNTEAFF. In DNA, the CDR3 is TGCGCCAGCAGCTCTAGACAGAACATGAACACTGAAGCTTTCTTT.

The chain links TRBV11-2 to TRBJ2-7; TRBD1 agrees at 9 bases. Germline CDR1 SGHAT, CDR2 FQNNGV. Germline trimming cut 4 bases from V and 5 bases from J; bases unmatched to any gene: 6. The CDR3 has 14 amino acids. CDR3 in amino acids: CASSWDRASDEQYF. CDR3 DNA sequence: TGTGCCAGCAGCTGGGACAGGGCATCGGACGAGCAGTACTTC.

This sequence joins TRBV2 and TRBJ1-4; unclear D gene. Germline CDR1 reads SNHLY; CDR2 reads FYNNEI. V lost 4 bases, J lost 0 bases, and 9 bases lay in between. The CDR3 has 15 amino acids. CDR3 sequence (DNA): TGTGCCAGCAGTGTAAACAGTGCAACTAATGAAAAACTGTTTTTT. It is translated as CASSVNSATNEKLFF.

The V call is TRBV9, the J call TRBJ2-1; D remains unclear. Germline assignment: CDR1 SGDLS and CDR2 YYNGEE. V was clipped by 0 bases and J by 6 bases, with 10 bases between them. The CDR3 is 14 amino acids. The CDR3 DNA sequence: TGTGCCAGCAGCGTAGTCGATAGCCTCAATGAGCAGTTCTTC. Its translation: CASSVVDSLNEQFF.

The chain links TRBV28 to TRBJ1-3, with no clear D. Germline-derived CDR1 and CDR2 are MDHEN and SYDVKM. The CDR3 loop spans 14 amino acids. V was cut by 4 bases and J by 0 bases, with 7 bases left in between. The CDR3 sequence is CASSSSPSGNTIYF. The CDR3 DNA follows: TGTGCCAGCAGTTCTAGCCCCTCTGGAAACACCATATATTTT.

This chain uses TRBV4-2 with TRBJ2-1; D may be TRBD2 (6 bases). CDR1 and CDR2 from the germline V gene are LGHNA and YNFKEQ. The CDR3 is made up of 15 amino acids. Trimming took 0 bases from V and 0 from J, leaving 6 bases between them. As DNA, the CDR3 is TGTGCCAGCAGCCAAGAGGAGGGCTCCTACAATGAGCAGTTCTTC. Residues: CASSQEEGSYNEQFF.

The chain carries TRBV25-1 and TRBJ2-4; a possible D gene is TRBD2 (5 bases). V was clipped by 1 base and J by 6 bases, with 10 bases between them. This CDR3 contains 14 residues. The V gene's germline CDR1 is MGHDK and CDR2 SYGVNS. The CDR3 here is CASSEFSVGNIQYF. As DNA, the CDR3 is TGTGCCAGCAGTGAATTTAGCGTGGGAAACATTCAGTACTTC.

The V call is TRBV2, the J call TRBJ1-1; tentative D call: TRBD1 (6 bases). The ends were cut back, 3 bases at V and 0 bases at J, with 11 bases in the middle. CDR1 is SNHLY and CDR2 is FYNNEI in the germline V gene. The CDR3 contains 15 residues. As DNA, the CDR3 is TGTGCCAGCAGTGACGACAGGATCATGAACACTGAAGCTTTCTTT. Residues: CASSDDRIMNTEAFF.

CDR3 region: CASSLAGDKDYGYTF. DNA of the CDR3: TGTGCCAGCAGCTTGGCAGGGGATAAGGACTATGGCTACACCTTC. The chain uses TRBV5-5 and TRBJ1-2; a possible D gene is TRBD1 (6 bases). Germline CDR1 reads SGHKS; CDR2 reads YYEKEE (reference sequence). This CDR3 has 15 residues. V was pared by 0 bases and J by 3 bases, with 12 bases between.

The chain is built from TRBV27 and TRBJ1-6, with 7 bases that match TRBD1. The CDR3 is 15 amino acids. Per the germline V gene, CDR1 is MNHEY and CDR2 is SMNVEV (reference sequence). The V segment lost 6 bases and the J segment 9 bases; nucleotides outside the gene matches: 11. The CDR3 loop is CASSHTTGDSSPLHF. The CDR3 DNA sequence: TGTGCCAGCAGCCACACCACAGGGGATAGTTCACCCCTCCACTTT.